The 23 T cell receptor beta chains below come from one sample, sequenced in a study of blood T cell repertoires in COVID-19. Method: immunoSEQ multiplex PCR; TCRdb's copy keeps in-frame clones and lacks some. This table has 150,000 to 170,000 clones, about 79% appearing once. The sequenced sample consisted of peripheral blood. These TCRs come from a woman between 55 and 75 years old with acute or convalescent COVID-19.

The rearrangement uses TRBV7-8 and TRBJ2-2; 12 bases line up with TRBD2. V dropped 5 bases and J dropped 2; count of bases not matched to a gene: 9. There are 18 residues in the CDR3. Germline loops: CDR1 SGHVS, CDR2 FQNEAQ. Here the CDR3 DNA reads TGTGCCAGCAGCCCCCGACTAGCGGGGGCCGATAACACCGGGGAGCTGTTTTTT. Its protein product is CASSPRLAGADNTGELFF.

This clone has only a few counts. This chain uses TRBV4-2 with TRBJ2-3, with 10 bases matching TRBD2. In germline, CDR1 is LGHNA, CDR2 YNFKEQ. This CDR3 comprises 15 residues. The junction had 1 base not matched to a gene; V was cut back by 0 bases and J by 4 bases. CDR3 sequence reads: CASSQDSGGPDTQYF. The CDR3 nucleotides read TGTGCCAGCAGCCAAGATAGCGGGGGGCCAGATACGCAGTATTTT.

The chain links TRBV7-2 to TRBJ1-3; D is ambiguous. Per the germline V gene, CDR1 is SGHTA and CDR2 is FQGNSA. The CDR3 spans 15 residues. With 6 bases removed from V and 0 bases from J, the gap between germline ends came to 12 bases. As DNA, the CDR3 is TGTGCCAGCAGTGTGGACTGGAGCTCTGGAAACACCATATATTTT. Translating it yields CASSVDWSSGNTIYF.

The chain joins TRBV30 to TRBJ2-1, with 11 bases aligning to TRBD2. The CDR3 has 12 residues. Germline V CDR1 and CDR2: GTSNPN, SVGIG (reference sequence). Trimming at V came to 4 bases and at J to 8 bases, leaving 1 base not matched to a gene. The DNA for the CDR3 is TGTGCCTGGACTAGCGGGGGGTATGAGCAGTTCTTC. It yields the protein CAWTSGGYEQFF.

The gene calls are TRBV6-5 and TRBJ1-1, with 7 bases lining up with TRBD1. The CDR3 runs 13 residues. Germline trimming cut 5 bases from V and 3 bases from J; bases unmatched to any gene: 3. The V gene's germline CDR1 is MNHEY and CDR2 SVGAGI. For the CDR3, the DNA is TGTGCCAGCAGTCGGGACAGTGACACTGAAGCTTTCTTT. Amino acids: CASSRDSDTEAFF.

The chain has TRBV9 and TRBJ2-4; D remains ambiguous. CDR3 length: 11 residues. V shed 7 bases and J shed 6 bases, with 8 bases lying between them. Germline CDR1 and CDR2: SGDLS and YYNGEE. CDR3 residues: CASAVGNIQYF. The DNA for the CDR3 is TGTGCCAGCGCGGTGGGAAACATTCAGTACTTC. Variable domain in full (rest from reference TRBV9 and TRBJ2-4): DSGVTQTPKHLITATGQRVTLRCSPRSGDLSVYWYQQSLDQGLQFLIQYYNGEERAKGNILERFSAQQFPDLHSELNLSSLELGDSALYFCASAVGNIQYFGAGTRLSVL.

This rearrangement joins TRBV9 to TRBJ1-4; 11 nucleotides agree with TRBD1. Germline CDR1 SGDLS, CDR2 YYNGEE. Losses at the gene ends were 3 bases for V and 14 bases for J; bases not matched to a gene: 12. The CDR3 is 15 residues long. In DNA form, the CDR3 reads TGTGCCAGCAGCGCGGGGGACAGGGGGAGGACAAGGCTGTTTTTT. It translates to CASSAGDRGRTRLFF.

The CDR3 DNA is TGTGCCAGCAGCTTCTCCTTCAGGGGGCAGCCCCAGCATTTT. This gives the protein CASSFSFRGQPQHF. The rearrangement uses TRBV7-2 and TRBJ1-5, with 7 bases that match TRBD1. Germline CDR1 SGHTA, CDR2 FQGNSA. The CDR3 is 14 amino acids. Trimming removed 3 bases from V and 7 bases from J; junction bases left unmatched: 6.

Here the CDR3 DNA reads TGTGCCTGGAGTCCAGGGGGCGAACAGCCCCAGCATTTT. Translating it yields CAWSPGGEQPQHF. The chain combines TRBV30 with TRBJ1-5, with 8 bases fitting TRBD1. The V gene's germline CDR1 is GTSNPN and CDR2 SVGIG (reference sequence). CDR3 length: 13 residues. J lost 7 bases, V lost 2 bases, and 4 bases had no gene match.

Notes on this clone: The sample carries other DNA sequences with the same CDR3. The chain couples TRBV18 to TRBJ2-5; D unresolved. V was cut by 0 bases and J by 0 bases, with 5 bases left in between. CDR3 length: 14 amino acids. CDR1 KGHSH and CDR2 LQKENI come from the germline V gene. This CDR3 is CASSPPSYQETQYF. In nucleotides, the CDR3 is TGTGCCAGCTCACCACCGTCTTACCAAGAGACCCAGTACTTC.

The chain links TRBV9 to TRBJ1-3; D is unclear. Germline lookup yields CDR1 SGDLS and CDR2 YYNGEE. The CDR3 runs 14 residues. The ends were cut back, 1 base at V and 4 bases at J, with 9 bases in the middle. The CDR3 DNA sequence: TGTGCCAGCAGCGTAAGCGGGCTAGGAAACACCATATATTTT. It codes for CASSVSGLGNTIYF.

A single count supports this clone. CDR3 sequence reads: CASSYSGVVNTF. The CDR3 DNA reads as TGTGCCAGCAGTTACTCGGGAGTGGTAAACACCTTC. The gene calls are TRBV6-5 and TRBJ1-2; D remains unclear. The CDR3 spans 12 residues. The germline V gene encodes CDR1 MNHEY and CDR2 SVGAGI. The V and J ends lost 0 bases and 12 bases respectively, with 11 bases between them.

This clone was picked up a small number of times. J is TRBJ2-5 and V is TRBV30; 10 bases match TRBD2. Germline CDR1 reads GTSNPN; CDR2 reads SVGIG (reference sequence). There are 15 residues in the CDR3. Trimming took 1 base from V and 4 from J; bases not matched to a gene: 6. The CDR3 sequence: CAWSEGLATGETQYF. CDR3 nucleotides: TGTGCCTGGAGTGAGGGACTAGCGACGGGAGAGACCCAGTACTTC.

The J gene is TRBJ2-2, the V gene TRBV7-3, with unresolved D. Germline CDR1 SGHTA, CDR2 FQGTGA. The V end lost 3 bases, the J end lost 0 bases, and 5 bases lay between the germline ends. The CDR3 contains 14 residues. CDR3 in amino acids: CASSFSSNTGELFF. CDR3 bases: TGTGCCAGCAGCTTCTCTTCGAACACCGGGGAGCTGTTTTTT.

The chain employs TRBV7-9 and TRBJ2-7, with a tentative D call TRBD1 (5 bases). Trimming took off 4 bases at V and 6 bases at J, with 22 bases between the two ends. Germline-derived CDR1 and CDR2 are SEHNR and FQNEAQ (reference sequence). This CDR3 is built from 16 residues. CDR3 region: CASSSSQRGGSSEQYF. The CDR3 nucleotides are TGTGCCAGCAGCTCTTCCCAAAGGGGTGGCTCATCCGAGCAGTACTTC.

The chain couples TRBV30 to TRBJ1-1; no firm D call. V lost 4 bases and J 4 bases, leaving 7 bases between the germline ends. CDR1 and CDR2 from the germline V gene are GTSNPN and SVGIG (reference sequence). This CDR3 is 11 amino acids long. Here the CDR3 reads CAWTPPTEAFF. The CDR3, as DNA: TGTGCCTGGACTCCCCCCACTGAAGCTTTCTTT. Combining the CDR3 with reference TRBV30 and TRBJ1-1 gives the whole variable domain SQTIHQWPATLVQPVGSPLSLECTVEGTSNPNLYWYRQAAGRGLQLLFYSVGIGQISSEVPQNLSASRPQDRQFILSSKKLLLSDSGFYLCAWTPPTEAFFGQGTRLTVV.

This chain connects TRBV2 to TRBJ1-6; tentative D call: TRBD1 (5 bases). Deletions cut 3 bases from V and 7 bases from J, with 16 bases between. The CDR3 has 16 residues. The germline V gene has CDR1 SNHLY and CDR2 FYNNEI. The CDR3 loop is CASSDLRRAENSPLHF. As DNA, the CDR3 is TGTGCCAGCAGTGACCTCCGCAGGGCGGAAAATTCACCCCTCCACTTT.

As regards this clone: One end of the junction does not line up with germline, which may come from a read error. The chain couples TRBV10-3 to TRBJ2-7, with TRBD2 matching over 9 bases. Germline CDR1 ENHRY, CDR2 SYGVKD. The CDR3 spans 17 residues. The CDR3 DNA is TGTGCCATCAGCGAGTTCCGGGTAGCGGGGGTTGGCTACGAGCAGTACTTC. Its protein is CAISEFRVAGVGYEQYF.

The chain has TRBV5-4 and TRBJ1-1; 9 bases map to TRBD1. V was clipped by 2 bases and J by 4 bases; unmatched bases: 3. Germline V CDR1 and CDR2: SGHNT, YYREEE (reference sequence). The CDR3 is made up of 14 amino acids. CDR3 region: CASSFQTGGTEAFF. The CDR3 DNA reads TGTGCCAGCAGCTTCCAGACAGGGGGCACTGAAGCTTTCTTT.

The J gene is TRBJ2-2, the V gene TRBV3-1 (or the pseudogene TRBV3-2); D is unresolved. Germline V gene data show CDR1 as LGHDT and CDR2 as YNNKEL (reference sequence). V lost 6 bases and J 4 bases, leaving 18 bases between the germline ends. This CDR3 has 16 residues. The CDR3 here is CASSHYRRPSTGELFF. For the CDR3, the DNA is TGTGCCAGCAGTCACTATCGTAGACCGAGCACCGGGGAGCTGTTTTTT.

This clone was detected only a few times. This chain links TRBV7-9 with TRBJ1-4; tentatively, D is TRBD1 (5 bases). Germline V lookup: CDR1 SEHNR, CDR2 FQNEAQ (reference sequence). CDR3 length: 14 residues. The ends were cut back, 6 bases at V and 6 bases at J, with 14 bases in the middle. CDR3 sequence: CASRDGGIYEKLFF. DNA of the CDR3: TGTGCCAGCAGGGACGGGGGGATCTATGAAAAACTGTTTTTT.

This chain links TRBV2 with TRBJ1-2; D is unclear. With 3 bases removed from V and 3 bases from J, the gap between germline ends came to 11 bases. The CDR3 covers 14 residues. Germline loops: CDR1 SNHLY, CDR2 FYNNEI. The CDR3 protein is CASSDGQWDYGYTF. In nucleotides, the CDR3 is TGTGCCAGCAGTGATGGGCAGTGGGACTATGGCTACACCTTC.

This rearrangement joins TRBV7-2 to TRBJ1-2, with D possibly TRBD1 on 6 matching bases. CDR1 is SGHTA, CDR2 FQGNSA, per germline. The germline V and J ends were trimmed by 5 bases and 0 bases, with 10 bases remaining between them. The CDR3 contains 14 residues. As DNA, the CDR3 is TGTGCCAGCAGCACCACAGGGACTAACTATGGCTACACCTTC. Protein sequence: CASSTTGTNYGYTF.